Below, 20 T cell receptor beta chains from the same sample are listed, as sequenced in a study of blood T cell repertoires in COVID-19. Sequencing was performed with immunoSEQ multiplex PCR; in TCRdb, only in-frame clones are kept and a portion is missing. The repertoire holds nearly 100,000 clones, approximately 84% seen once, with approximately 15% in the top ten. The material sequenced was peripheral blood. The receptors stem from a woman aged 60-75 years with acute or convalescent COVID-19.

This clone has a handful of counts. V is TRBV3-1 (or the pseudogene TRBV3-2) and J is TRBJ1-1, with D possibly TRBD1 on 5 matching bases. The V end lost 0 bases, the J end lost 10 bases, and 9 bases lay between the germline ends. CDR1 and CDR2 from the germline V gene are LGHDT and YNNKEL (reference sequence). The CDR3 covers 12 residues. The CDR3 nucleotides read TGTGCCAGCAGCCAAGACGCGGGGGTAGCTTTCTTT. Translated: CASSQDAGVAFF.

V usage is TRBV11-2 and J usage is TRBJ2-7; perhaps TRBD1 as D (6 bases). V was cut by 5 bases and J by 1 base, with 15 bases left in between. CDR1 is SGHAT and CDR2 is FQNNGV in the germline V gene. The CDR3 has 15 amino acids. CDR3 region: CASSRSTQGSYEQYF. The CDR3 DNA is TGTGCCAGCAGCCGGAGTACACAGGGATCCTACGAGCAGTACTTC.

This clone was seen a handful of times. The chain has TRBV28 and TRBJ1-5, with a weak D call TRBD1 (6 bases). The CDR3 loop spans 14 amino acids. V was shortened by 5 bases and J by 4 bases, with 12 bases between the two germline ends. In germline, CDR1 is MDHEN, CDR2 SYDVKM. CDR3 DNA: TGTGCCAGCAGTCCCCCGACAGGAAATCAGCCCCAGCATTTT. Protein: CASSPPTGNQPQHF.

The chain couples TRBV7-9 to TRBJ2-7; 11 nucleotides align to TRBD1. Unmatched junction bases numbered 7, after V lost 7 bases and J lost 5 bases. This CDR3 has 14 residues. Germline V gene data show CDR1 as SEHNR and CDR2 as FQNEAQ (reference sequence). The CDR3 loop reads CASNLDRGRDEQYF. Here the CDR3 DNA reads TGTGCCAGCAACTTGGACAGGGGGCGTGACGAGCAGTACTTC.

V and J are TRBV11-1 and TRBJ2-5; D possibly corresponds to TRBD2 (5 bases). Trimming removed 11 bases at V and 1 base at J, with 17 bases between. The CDR3 runs to 14 residues. Germline V gene lookup returns CDR1 SGHAT and CDR2 FQDESV (reference sequence). CDR3: CAAGSGSSQETQYF. The CDR3 region has the DNA TGTGCCGCGGGTTCGGGGTCCAGCCAAGAGACCCAGTACTTC.

V gene TRBV4-1 combines with J gene TRBJ2-7; possibly TRBD1 for D (5 bases). The CDR3 is made up of 16 amino acids. The germline CDR1 and CDR2 sequences are MGHRA and YSYEKL. The ends were cut back, 0 bases at V and 2 bases at J, with 14 bases in the middle. CDR3: CASSQDWTLTAYEQYF. The CDR3 coding sequence is TGCGCCAGCAGCCAAGACTGGACGTTGACAGCCTACGAGCAGTACTTC.

This chain links TRBV30 with TRBJ1-5, with TRBD1 identical over 7 bases. From germline, CDR1 is GTSNPN and CDR2 SVGIG (reference sequence). V dropped 5 bases and J dropped 2; count of bases not matched to a gene: 3. CDR3 length: 13 amino acids. As DNA, the CDR3 is TGTGCCTGGGGACAGGTGCGCAATCAGCCCCAGCATTTT. This encodes CAWGQVRNQPQHF.

This clone has a single count. The chain recombines TRBV3-1 (or the pseudogene TRBV3-2) with TRBJ1-5, with D unclear. The CDR3 covers 14 residues. V gave up 1 base and J gave up 4 bases, with 8 bases separating them. Germline assignment: CDR1 LGHDT and CDR2 YNNKEL (reference sequence). The CDR3, as DNA: TGTGCCAGCAGCCAAGGCCAGGCGAATCAGCCCCAGCATTTT. Its translation: CASSQGQANQPQHF.

The chain combines TRBV6-1 with TRBJ1-2; no reliable D call. CDR1 and CDR2 from the germline V gene are MNHNS and SASEGT. The CDR3 runs 13 residues. V shed 1 base and J shed 3 bases, with 6 bases lying between them. This chain's CDR3 is CASSEVSDYGYTF. As DNA, the CDR3 is TGTGCCAGCAGTGAAGTCTCAGACTATGGCTACACCTTC.

The chain couples TRBV28 to TRBJ2-1; 8 bases line up with TRBD2. The CDR3 contains 17 residues. J lost 0 bases, V lost 4 bases, and 8 bases had no gene match. Germline assignment: CDR1 MDHEN and CDR2 SYDVKM. The CDR3 spells CASSSERLASSYNEQFF. CDR3 coding DNA: TGTGCCAGCAGTTCCGAAAGACTAGCGAGCTCCTACAATGAGCAGTTCTTC.

J is TRBJ2-6 and V is TRBV7-3, with D unresolved. The V gene lost 2 bases and the J gene lost 1 base, with 6 bases spanning the gap. This CDR3 has 15 amino acids. The germline gives CDR1 SGHTA, CDR2 FQGTGA. CDR3 DNA: TGTGCCAGCAGCTTACTAGTGTCTGGGGCCAACGTCCTGACTTTC. It is translated as CASSLLVSGANVLTF. The full variable domain, in which reference TRBV7-3 and TRBJ2-6 provide the parts outside the CDR3, is GAGVSQTPSNKVTEKGKYVELRCDPISGHTALYWYRQSLGQGPEFLIYFQGTGAADDSGLPNDRFFAVRPEGSVSTLKIQRTERGDSAVYLCASSLLVSGANVLTFGAGSRLTVL.

This clone was found a few times. The V and J genes are TRBV7-9 and TRBJ1-1; unclear D gene. CDR1 is SEHNR, CDR2 FQNEAQ, per germline (reference sequence). V was trimmed by 11 bases and J by 3 bases, leaving 16 bases between them. The CDR3 loop spans 13 amino acids. The CDR3 DNA reads TGTGCCCTTACCGCTTACAGTCACACTGAAGCTTTCTTT. Encoded protein: CALTAYSHTEAFF. Complete variable domain (other parts from reference TRBV7-9 and TRBJ1-1): DTGVSQNPRHKITKRGQNVTFRCDPISEHNRLYWYRQTLGQGPEFLTYFQNEAQLEKSRLLSDRFSAERPKGSFSTLEIQRTEQGDSAMYLCALTAYSHTEAFFGQGTRLTVV.

The chain joins TRBV5-1 to TRBJ1-5, with 8 bases lining up with TRBD1. Looked up from germline, CDR1 is SGHRS and CDR2 is YFSETQ. Losses at the gene ends were 5 bases for V and 4 bases for J; bases not matched to a gene: 5. This CDR3 region has 14 residues. The CDR3 loop reads CASRSGTGNQPQHF. The CDR3 DNA sequence: TGCGCCAGCAGGTCCGGGACAGGTAATCAGCCCCAGCATTTT.

This chain uses TRBV2 with TRBJ1-2; TRBD1 aligns across 7 bases. With 9 bases clipped from V and 6 bases from J, the junction kept 16 bases outside the gene matches. From germline, CDR1 is SNHLY and CDR2 FYNNEI. The length of the CDR3 is 15 residues. CDR3 loop: CASLIPGQSMDGYTF. CDR3 coding DNA: TGTGCCAGTTTGATTCCGGGACAGTCTATGGATGGCTACACCTTC.

The rearrangement uses TRBV5-5 and TRBJ1-4; D gene unclear. Germline lookup yields CDR1 SGHKS and CDR2 YYEKEE (reference sequence). The CDR3 loop spans 14 amino acids. V lost 4 bases and J lost 4, with 11 bases in between. The CDR3 region is CASSMDRDNEKLFF. The DNA of the CDR3 is TGTGCCAGCAGCATGGACCGAGATAATGAAAAACTGTTTTTT. The full variable domain, completed using reference TRBV5-5 and TRBJ1-4, is DAGVTQSPTHLIKTRGQQVTLRCSPISGHKSVSWYQQVLGQGPQFIFQYYEKEERGRGNFPDRFSARQFPNYSSELNVNALLLGDSALYLCASSMDRDNEKLFFGSGTQLSVL.

The chain employs TRBV3-1 (or the pseudogene TRBV3-2) and TRBJ1-6, with a tentative D call TRBD1 (5 bases). Germline CDR1 is LGHDT and CDR2 is YNNKEL (reference sequence). The germline V and J ends were trimmed by 4 bases and 3 bases, with 13 bases remaining between them. The CDR3 loop spans 16 amino acids. CDR3 protein: CASSRGGAIYNSPLHF. The DNA for the CDR3 is TGTGCCAGCAGCCGGGGAGGGGCTATCTATAATTCACCCCTCCACTTT.

CDR3 region: CASSQLKQAGSSEQYF. The CDR3 DNA reads as TGTGCCAGCAGCCAACTCAAGCAGGCAGGTTCGTCCGAGCAGTACTTC. V usage is TRBV4-2 and J usage is TRBJ2-7; D not resolved. Trimming stripped 2 bases from V and 6 bases from J, with 20 bases between. Germline-derived CDR1 and CDR2 are LGHNA and YNFKEQ. There are 16 residues in the CDR3.

This sequence joins TRBV5-4 and TRBJ2-5; maybe TRBD2 (5 bases). V lost 2 bases and J lost 5, with 7 bases in between. There are 12 residues in the CDR3. Looked up from germline, CDR1 is SGHNT and CDR2 is YYREEE (reference sequence). In nucleotides, the CDR3 is TGTGCCAGCAGCTTAATAGCGGAGACCCAGTACTTC. Protein sequence: CASSLIAETQYF.

V usage is TRBV27 and J usage is TRBJ2-3; D gene unclear. V lost 4 bases to trimming and J lost 3 bases, with 8 bases between them. Germline values: CDR1 MNHEY, CDR2 SMNVEV (reference sequence). The CDR3 runs 13 residues. CDR3 bases: TGTGCCAGCAGTTCATACGGGACAGATACGCAGTATTTT. Amino acid sequence: CASSSYGTDTQYF.

The gene calls are TRBV18 and TRBJ2-7; D perhaps matches TRBD2 (6 bases). Germline V gene sequence: CDR1 KGHSH, CDR2 LQKENI. The CDR3 runs 15 residues. V was trimmed by 3 bases and J by 3 bases, leaving 15 bases between them. This CDR3 reads CASSPGGTSSYEQYF. The DNA for the CDR3 is TGTGCCAGCTCACCGGGTGGGACTTCAAGCTACGAGCAGTACTTC.